This T cell receptor beta chain was sequenced for a study of glioma-infiltrating T cells. Amplification of TCR alpha and beta CDR3 regions from RNA used iRepertoire nested multiplex PCR. Using its own MiXCR run on the multiplex PCR reads, TCRdb lists one record per CDR3 protein. The sample contains about 130,000 distinct CDR3 sequences, around 23% of which appear only once. The CDR3 is 13 residues long, counting both termini. Germline V CDR1 and CDR2: SGHDN, FVKESK. A remark on this clonotype: Antigen specificity is unknown. The CDR3 ends on some other residue instead of the conserved phenylalanine or tryptophan, so this is likely a read error. No DNA is shown, since the ends of the CDR3 on it are uncertain; the CDR3 is the one TCRdb lists.

Study-level findings and limits: Only very few CDR3 sequences appeared in both tissue and blood.

Sequenced: glioma tissue, nonneoplastic brain tissue, or PBMCs (not recorded which). The clonotype comes from a human donor with low-grade glioma or glioblastoma, undergoing nonglioma brain surgery, or in good health (not recorded which). This sequence joins TRBV14 and TRBJ2-5. The CDR3 reads CASSPRSQETEYV.